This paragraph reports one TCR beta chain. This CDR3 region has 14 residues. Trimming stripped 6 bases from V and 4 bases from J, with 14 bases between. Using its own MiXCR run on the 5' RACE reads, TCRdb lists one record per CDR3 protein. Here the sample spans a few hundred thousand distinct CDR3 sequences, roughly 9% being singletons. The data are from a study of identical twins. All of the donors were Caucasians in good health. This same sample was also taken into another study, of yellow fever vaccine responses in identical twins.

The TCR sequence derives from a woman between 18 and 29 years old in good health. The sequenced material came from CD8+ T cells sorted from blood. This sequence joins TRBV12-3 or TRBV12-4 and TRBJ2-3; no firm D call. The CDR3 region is CASSPGGVADTQYF. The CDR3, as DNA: TGTGCCAGCAGCCCGGGTGGCGTGGCAGATACGCAGTATTTT.